The next 21 T cell receptor beta chains were all read from a single sample in a study of T cells after yellow fever vaccination (dated by TCRdb to the late 2010s). Sample treatment or condition, as interpreted from the label and publication: live attenuated yellow fever vaccine strain. Receptor amplification or capture employed 5' RACE. Sequencing relied on an Illumina HiSeq 2500. The raw public data were reprocessed by TCRdb itself: fastp quality trimming at Q25, MiXCR clonotype calling, in-frame beta chains only. Each entry merges the rows of one CDR3 protein and shows their most common DNA and genes. In all, the sample holds 450,000 to 600,000 distinct CDR3 sequences, and 13% of those were seen once. Of the sample, around an eighth is held by the ten largest clones. Sequenced material: PBMCs, taken on the day of the yellow fever booster vaccination. These receptors all stem from a man aged 25-40 years who received the YFV17D yellow fever vaccine.

This chain uses TRBV4-3 with TRBJ2-2; D gene uncertain. V lost 1 base and J lost 4, with 13 bases in between. Germline V gene data show CDR1 as LGHNA and CDR2 as YSLEER. This CDR3 has 16 amino acids. CDR3 sequence: CASSQALGFVTGELFF. The CDR3 bases are TGCGCCAGCAGCCAAGCGTTGGGGTTCGTCACCGGGGAGCTGTTTTTT.

CDR3 in DNA: TGCAGTGCTTGGGATTCAGGCGGTCAGCCCCAGCATTTT. It specifies CSAWDSGGQPQHF. The chain has TRBV20-1 and TRBJ1-5, with no clear D. V was clipped by 5 bases and J by 6 bases, with 14 bases between them. Germline CDR1 DFQATT, CDR2 SNEGSKA (reference sequence). The CDR3 length is 13 residues.

The rearrangement links TRBV30 to TRBJ2-7; possibly TRBD2 for D (6 bases). V was trimmed by 2 bases and J by 0 bases, leaving 11 bases between them. This CDR3 has 14 residues. In germline, CDR1 is GTSNPN, CDR2 SVGIG (reference sequence). The DNA for the CDR3 is TGTGCCTGGAGTCGGGATAGCGGCTCCTACGAGCAGTACTTC. Protein product: CAWSRDSGSYEQYF. Full variable domain (rest looked up from reference TRBV30 and TRBJ2-7): SQTIHQWPATLVQPVGSPLSLECTVEGTSNPNLYWYRQAAGRGLQLLFYSVGIGQISSEVPQNLSASRPQDRQFILSSKKLLLSDSGFYLCAWSRDSGSYEQYFGPGTRLTVT.

V gene TRBV5-1 combines with J gene TRBJ2-7; 11 nucleotides align to TRBD2. The CDR3 loop spans 17 amino acids. Germline CDR1 reads SGHRS; CDR2 reads YFSETQ. J was trimmed by 0 bases and V by 1 base; bases with no gene match: 6. CDR3 protein: CASSLPSGRPSSYEQYF. In DNA, the CDR3 is TGCGCCAGCAGCTTGCCTAGCGGGAGGCCTAGCTCCTACGAGCAGTACTTC.

This clonotype was detected many times. A read error may produce the germline difference seen at one junction end. The chain uses TRBV6-5 and TRBJ2-7; D uncertain. Germline V CDR1 and CDR2: MNHEY, SVGAGI. CDR3 length: 11 residues. CDR3: CASSYSHEQYF. The CDR3 DNA follows: TGTGCCAGCAGTTACTCCCACGAGCAGTACTTC.

The chain has TRBV5-1 and TRBJ2-1, with 8 nucleotides matching TRBD2. The trim removed 0 bases at V and 4 bases at J, leaving 3 bases unmatched. The CDR3 has 15 amino acids. Germline V gene sequence: CDR1 SGHRS, CDR2 YFSETQ. The DNA for the CDR3 is TGCGCCAGCAGCTTGGATCCTAGCGGGTACAATGAGCAGTTCTTC. Translated: CASSLDPSGYNEQFF.

In its sample, this clonotype was seen many times. The gene calls are TRBV11-2 and TRBJ2-1; D is ambiguous. CDR3 size: 13 residues. Germline CDR1 reads SGHAT; CDR2 reads FQNNGV. V lost 1 base and J 5 bases, leaving 6 bases between the germline ends. Here the CDR3 reads CASSLGLNNEQFF. The CDR3 region has the DNA TGTGCCAGCAGCTTAGGTCTCAACAATGAGCAGTTCTTC. Based on the CDR3 plus reference TRBV11-2 and TRBJ2-1, the full variable domain is EAGVAQSPRYKIIEKRQSVAFWCNPISGHATLYWYQQILGQGPKLLIQFQNNGVVDDSQLPKDRFSAERLKGVDSTLKIQPAKLEDSAVYLCASSLGLNNEQFFGPGTRLTVL.

The V gene is TRBV6-5, the J gene TRBJ2-2; D is ambiguous. The CDR3 is 18 residues long. Germline lookup yields CDR1 MNHEY and CDR2 SVGAGI. V lost 0 bases and J lost 0, with 14 bases in between. CDR3 amino acids: CASSYSPPRGTNTGELFF. CDR3 DNA sequence: TGTGCCAGCAGTTACTCTCCCCCCCGCGGCACGAACACCGGGGAGCTGTTTTTT.

This clonotype was picked up many times. The chain is built from TRBV6-5 and TRBJ2-2, with TRBD2 identical over 8 bases. Germline trimming cut 7 bases from V and 9 bases from J; bases unmatched to any gene: 10. This CDR3 comprises 14 residues. The germline gives CDR1 MNHEY, CDR2 SVGAGI. The CDR3 DNA reads TGTGCCAGCAAGTTTTCAGCGGGAGTCTGGGAGCTGTTTTTT. Translated, it gives CASKFSAGVWELFF.

The V gene is TRBV28, the J gene TRBJ2-1, with D possibly matching TRBD1 (5 bases). The germline CDR1 and CDR2 sequences are MDHEN and SYDVKM. The length of the CDR3 is 16 residues. Trimming left V 6 bases short and J 5 bases short, with 20 bases between. This CDR3 is CASRILGGARDNEQFF. DNA of the CDR3: TGTGCCAGCAGAATCCTCGGTGGGGCTAGAGACAATGAGCAGTTCTTC.

The rearrangement uses TRBV10-3 and TRBJ2-1; 13 nucleotides line up with TRBD2. Germline values: CDR1 ENHRY, CDR2 SYGVKD. This CDR3 has 17 residues. After removal of 5 bases from V and 7 bases from J, the junction contained 11 bases not matched to a gene. The CDR3 coding sequence is TGTGCCATCAGTCCCTCCACCGGGACTAGCGGGACTAATGAGCAGTTCTTC. Protein: CAISPSTGTSGTNEQFF.

This clonotype was detected a few times. The chain carries TRBV28 and TRBJ1-5; possibly TRBD1 for D (6 bases). There are 15 residues in the CDR3. The germline V gene has CDR1 MDHEN and CDR2 SYDVKM. V was clipped by 3 bases and J by 0 bases, with 9 bases between them. The CDR3 coding sequence is TGTGCCAGCAGTTTCCCAGGGGATAGCAATCAGCCCCAGCATTTT. This sequence encodes CASSFPGDSNQPQHF.

This clonotype has a handful of counts. The chain recombines TRBV12-3 or TRBV12-4 with TRBJ1-5; 7 bases are shared with TRBD1. V lost 5 bases, J lost 7 bases, and 11 bases stayed unmatched. This CDR3 comprises 15 residues. The CDR3: CASSIPGRTGQPQHF. CDR3 sequence (DNA): TGTGCCAGCAGTATCCCCGGTCGGACAGGACAGCCCCAGCATTTT.

In this sample, this clonotype turned up a few times. The V and J genes are TRBV28 and TRBJ1-2; 7 bases map to TRBD1. The germline CDR1 and CDR2 sequences are MDHEN and SYDVKM. CDR3 length equals 14 residues. Losses at the gene ends were 3 bases for V and 6 bases for J; bases not matched to a gene: 7. CDR3 in DNA: TGTGCCAGCAGTTTCTTGGACAGGCAACATGGCTACACCTTC. Encoded protein: CASSFLDRQHGYTF.

The chain uses TRBV29-1 and TRBJ2-1; no clear D gene. In germline, CDR1 is SQVTM, CDR2 ANQGSEA. V lost 3 bases, J lost 1 base, and 16 bases lay in between. This CDR3 is built from 16 residues. This chain's CDR3 is CSVDLDGLVSYNEQFF. The CDR3, as DNA: TGCAGCGTTGATCTCGACGGGCTAGTTTCCTACAATGAGCAGTTCTTC.

This clonotype was seen a single time. The chain combines TRBV6-1 with TRBJ2-5; TRBD1 is a possible D gene (6 bases). The germline V gene has CDR1 MNHNS and CDR2 SASEGT. This CDR3 is 14 amino acids long. The V gene lost 6 bases and the J gene lost 1 base, with 12 bases spanning the gap. This chain's CDR3 is CASSTTGSQETQYF. The DNA of the CDR3 is TGTGCCAGCAGCACGACAGGTTCCCAAGAGACCCAGTACTTC.

This clonotype was counted a few times. The CDR3 loop reads CASSPDVKRSYEQYF. The CDR3 region has the DNA TGTGCCAGCAGCCCCGACGTAAAGAGATCCTACGAGCAGTACTTC. The chain uses TRBV11-2 and TRBJ2-7; D ambiguous. This CDR3 spans 15 amino acids. The germline V gene encodes CDR1 SGHAT and CDR2 FQNNGV. The V end lost 5 bases, the J end lost 1 base, and 15 bases lay between the germline ends.

This clonotype turned up a few times. The J gene is TRBJ2-1, the V gene TRBV28, with a possible D match to TRBD2 (5 bases). CDR3 length: 17 amino acids. Germline V gene data show CDR1 as MDHEN and CDR2 as SYDVKM. V lost 4 bases and J 0 bases, leaving 16 bases between the germline ends. In DNA, the CDR3 is TGTGCCAGCAGTTCCCCCCCGGGCACTAGCTCCTACAATGAGCAGTTCTTC. It specifies CASSSPPGTSSYNEQFF.

The CDR3 spells CASRPGLGSTGELFF. CDR3 coding DNA: TGTGCCAGCAGACCCGGACTAGGTAGTACCGGGGAGCTGTTTTTT. The chain recombines TRBV6-2 or TRBV6-3 with TRBJ2-2; 7 bases are shared with TRBD2. Trimming at V came to 6 bases and at J to 5 bases, leaving 9 bases not matched to a gene. Per germline, CDR1 MNHEY and CDR2 SVGEGT. CDR3 size: 15 residues.

This clonotype was picked up one time. The chain uses TRBV20-1 and TRBJ2-7, with 8 bases lining up with TRBD2. J gave up 6 bases and V 4 bases, and 14 bases lay outside the gene matches. Germline CDR1 reads DFQATT; CDR2 reads SNEGSKA (reference sequence). This CDR3 has 15 residues. The chain's CDR3 is CSAIGPGGRAGEQYF. The CDR3 DNA reads TGCAGTGCTATTGGACCGGGGGGGAGGGCCGGCGAGCAGTACTTC.

This clonotype was detected many times. The chain couples TRBV7-2 to TRBJ1-6; D call uncertain. The CDR3 covers 14 residues. V was clipped by 5 bases and J by 0 bases, with 5 bases between them. CDR1 is SGHTA, CDR2 FQGNSA, per germline. The DNA of the CDR3 is TGTGCCAGCAGCCCGGGCTCCTATAATTCACCCCTCCACTTT. Its protein product is CASSPGSYNSPLHF.